This T cell receptor (beta chain) was recorded in a study of shared clonotypes between healthy human individuals. The CDR3 runs 14 residues. Germline CDR1 and CDR2: SGHRS and YFSETQ. J lost 10 bases, V lost 3 bases, and 9 bases had no gene match. Clones were read by immunoSEQ multiplex PCR, and TCRdb kept only the in-frame ones, dropping some. The data contain 550,000 to 700,000 clones, more than 70% of them singletons. The chain uses TRBV5-1 and TRBJ1-4, with TRBD1 matching 7 bases. Source material: memory CD4+ T cells sorted from blood. The subset is: CD45RA-negative fraction. This sequence was found in a woman between 25 and 40 years old in good health. CDR3 residues: CASSSGTEQGKLFF. Written as DNA, the CDR3 is TGCGCCAGCAGCTCCGGGACAGAGCAAGGAAAACTGTTTTTT.